This record covers a single T cell receptor (beta chain). Its matching antigen is unknown. This entry is derived from a study of T cell repertoires in cytomegalovirus infection. At the level of the study: It was recently identified HLA-C-restricted and well-studied HLA-B-restricted CMV epitopes that the study used. Indications of both CMV infection and matching HLA type were provided by public TCR beta signatures. General study points: HLA-C-restricted CMV clonotypes gave the most frequent clonotype in two of eight donors. The cumulative frequency of public TCR beta families distinguished individuals who carried CMV together with the relevant HLA.

TCRdb reprocessed the reads with MiXCR, giving one entry per CDR3 protein. The data show some 920,000 distinct CDR3 sequences, approximately 31% seen once. Germline V CDR1 and CDR2: SGDLS, YYNGEE. With 3 bases clipped from V and 4 bases from J, the junction kept 5 bases outside the gene matches. This CDR3 has 14 amino acids. The receptor was isolated from a human donor in good health (CMV status not recorded). Some clones in this sample may be carry-over from other donors' samples. Sequencing used cultured CD8+ T cells from PBMCs, obtained from culture after CMV antigen stimulation. This chain uses TRBV9 with TRBJ2-3; 7 nucleotides agree with TRBD2. The CDR3 bases are TGTGCCAGCAGCGACGGACTAGTTTCAGATACGCAGTATTTT. Protein product: CASSDGLVSDTQYF. Full variable domain (remainder filled in from reference TRBV9 and TRBJ2-3): DSGVTQTPKHLITATGQRVTLRCSPRSGDLSVYWYQQSLDQGLQFLIQYYNGEERAKGNILERFSAQQFPDLHSELNLSSLELGDSALYFCASSDGLVSDTQYFGPGTRLTVL.